These 10 T cell receptor beta chains originate from one sample sequenced in a study. TCRdb called the 5' RACE reads again in MiXCR, with one record for every CDR3 protein. Of approximately 31,000 distinct CDR3 sequences listed, about 26% are singletons. The source material was naive CD4+ T cells sorted from a lymph node. Subset denoted: naive CD4+ T cells, CD4+CD45RA+CD25-. The receptors were sampled from a female donor with breast cancer.

This clonotype has a single count. This sequence joins TRBV29-1 and TRBJ2-1, with no clear D. The CDR3 is 11 residues long. V shed 5 bases and J shed 9 bases, with 11 bases lying between them. Per germline, CDR1 SQVTM and CDR2 ANQGSEA. CDR3 sequence: CSVHSSSEQFF. CDR3 DNA sequence: TGCAGCGTTCACTCAAGCAGTGAGCAGTTCTTC.

The rearrangement links TRBV6-5 to TRBJ1-4; D is unresolved. This CDR3 region has 18 residues. V was pared by 0 bases and J by 0 bases, with 14 bases between. Germline V gene data show CDR1 as MNHEY and CDR2 as SVGAGI. The CDR3 coding sequence is TGTGCCAGCAGTTACTCGAGGGAACGCTATGCAACTAATGAAAAACTGTTTTTT. Protein: CASSYSRERYATNEKLFF.

About this clonotype itself: This may come from a read error, since a much larger clone is one base off. The V call is TRBV9, the J call TRBJ1-4, with 11 positions matching TRBD1. From germline, CDR1 is SGDLS and CDR2 YYNGEE. CDR3 length: 16 residues. The CDR3, as DNA: TGTGCCAGCAGCGCGGGAGGACAGGGGGCGAGTGAAGAACTGTTTTTT. Amino acids: CASSAGGQGASEELFF. The full variable domain, in which reference TRBV9 and TRBJ1-4 provide the parts outside the CDR3, is DSGVTQTPKHLITATGQRVTLRCSPRSGDLSVYWYQQSLDQGLQFLIQYYNGEERAKGNILERFSAQQFPDLHSELNLSSLELGDSALYFCASSAGGQGASEELFFGSGTQLSVL.

The V gene is TRBV28, the J gene TRBJ2-3, with D perhaps TRBD1 (5 bases). Trimming stripped 5 bases from V and 5 bases from J, with 5 bases between. The CDR3 has 11 amino acids. Germline V lookup: CDR1 MDHEN, CDR2 SYDVKM. As DNA, the CDR3 is TGTGCCAGCAGTGACAGAGATACGCAGTATTTT. Residues: CASSDRDTQYF.

The chain has TRBV18 and TRBJ2-1; TRBD2 matches 11 bases. The CDR3 is made up of 15 amino acids. The V gene's germline CDR1 is KGHSH and CDR2 LQKENI. J lost 6 bases, V lost 4 bases, and 5 bases had no gene match. The CDR3 sequence: CASSQLAGASNEQFF. The CDR3 DNA reads TGTGCCAGCTCACAACTAGCGGGAGCCAGCAATGAGCAGTTCTTC.

Note on this clonotype: One junction end disagrees with the germline gene, perhaps due to a read error. The rearrangement uses TRBV3-1 and TRBJ2-7; TRBD1 agrees at 11 bases. Looked up from germline, CDR1 is LGHDT and CDR2 is YNNKEL (reference sequence). The CDR3 loop spans 16 amino acids. CDR3 DNA: TGTGCCAGCAGCCAAGGGACAGGGGGCTACACCTACGAGCAGTGCTTC. As protein: CASSQGTGGYTYEQCF.

About this clonotype: Possible read error: a much larger clone is one base away. V usage is TRBV10-3 and J usage is TRBJ1-5; 11 bases line up with TRBD1. The CDR3 runs to 17 residues. The V gene end was trimmed by 6 bases and the J gene end by 1 base; junction bases not matched to a gene: 8. Germline V lookup: CDR1 ENHRY, CDR2 SYGVKD. For the CDR3, the DNA is TGTGCCATCAGCAGGACAGGGGGCAGTGGGAGCAATCAGCCCCAGCATTTT. Translation: CAISRTGGSGSNQPQHF.

Notes on this clonotype: A read error may explain this, as a much larger clone is one base away. The J gene is TRBJ1-5, the V gene TRBV4-2; D unresolved. Germline CDR1 LGHNA, CDR2 YNFKEQ. CDR3 length equals 17 residues. In DNA, the CDR3 is TGTGCCAGCAGCCCGGGCATTCCCTCGGGTAGCAATCAGCCCCAGCAATTT. Its translation is CASSPGIPSGSNQPQQF.

The genes are TRBV5-1 and TRBJ1-2; TRBD1 aligns across 11 bases. V trimming: 4 bases; J trimming: 6 bases; junction bases outside the gene matches: 5. The CDR3 has 14 amino acids. Germline V gives CDR1 SGHRS, CDR2 YFSETQ. The CDR3 DNA reads TGCGCCAGCAGCCCCTGGACAGGGGGCGATGGCTACACCTTC. It yields the protein CASSPWTGGDGYTF.

The V gene is TRBV27, the J gene TRBJ2-6; D uncertain. The CDR3 loop spans 18 amino acids. Germline lookup yields CDR1 MNHEY and CDR2 SMNVEV (reference sequence). V was clipped by 7 bases and J by 0 bases, with 19 bases between them. This chain's CDR3 is CASTSTPGRSSGANVLTF. DNA for the CDR3: TGTGCCAGCACCTCCACCCCAGGACGGAGCTCTGGGGCCAACGTCCTGACTTTC. The full variable domain, rest sourced from reference TRBV27 and TRBJ2-6, is EAQVTQNPRYLITVTGKKLTVTCSQNMNHEYMSWYRQDPGLGLRQIYYSMNVEVTDKGDVPEGYKVSRKEKRNFPLILESPSPNQTSLYFCASTSTPGRSSGANVLTFGAGSRLTVL.